This entry describes one TCR beta chain. With 10 bases clipped from V and 5 bases from J, the junction kept 4 bases outside the gene matches. This CDR3 comprises 11 residues. Per germline, CDR1 ENHRY and CDR2 SYGVKD. This sample stems from a study of blood T cell repertoires in COVID-19. The table came from immunoSEQ multiplex PCR; TCRdb's copy has only in-frame clones and leaves some out. The profile covers some 56,000 clones, with 81% appearing a single time and approximately 30% taken by the ten largest. The receptor comes from an elderly woman with active or convalescent COVID-19. The rearrangement uses TRBV10-3 and TRBJ1-1, with 7 positions matching TRBD1. Sequencing was performed on peripheral blood. The CDR3 sequence is CATTGVTEAFF. The CDR3 DNA reads TGTGCCACTACAGGGGTAACTGAAGCTTTCTTT.